This TCR beta chain derives from a study of PD-1 blockade in mismatch repair-deficient tumors. Regarding this clone: The antigen remains undetermined.

Whole-study results and caveats: Tumor-resident clones, often undetectable pretreatment in blood, expanded then contracted after pembrolizumab.

Only in-frame clones appear in the TCRdb table, and some are missing; sequencing was by immunoSEQ multiplex PCR. The sample lists around 100,000 clones, more than 60% seen once, with 4.5% to 5.5% in the top ten. CDR3 size: 17 residues. The rearrangement links TRBV1 to TRBJ1-2; TRBD1, the table's D call, was not compared with the DNA. TRBV1 is given as a pseudogene. This specimen consisted of peripheral blood, obtained approximately 64 weeks after starting pembrolizumab. This TCR came from an adult with mismatch repair-deficient cancer. Here the CDR3 reads CTSSQVQTGQITLGYTF. The CDR3 DNA reads TGCACCAGCAGCCAAGTTCAAACGGGACAAATCACCCTTGGCTACACCTTC.